This TCR beta chain was identified during a study of blood T cell repertoires in COVID-19. The overall study: Some COVID-19 samples were acute and others convalescent; all came from the United States, Italy and Spain. PBMCs, B-cell-depleted T cells, or T cells provided the cDNA or gDNA that made up the material.

This CDR3 spans 12 amino acids. The V gene lost 4 bases and the J gene lost 1 base, with 7 bases spanning the gap. In germline, CDR1 is SQVTM, CDR2 ANQGSEA. Original methodology: Amplification with reference gene primers provided the estimates of nucleated cell counts. TCRdb keeps only in-frame clones here, not all; method: immunoSEQ multiplex PCR. D and trimming come from the DNA, and the V and J calls and clone size come from that table. Among a few hundred thousand clones listed, roughly 88% were seen once. This clone showed up just once. V and J are TRBV29-1 and TRBJ1-1; D remains ambiguous. The sample consisted of peripheral blood. This receptor was identified in a woman aged 45-65 years with acute or convalescent COVID-19. CDR3 sequence: CSVANRNTEAFF. The CDR3 bases are TGCAGCGTTGCCAACAGGAACACTGAAGCTTTCTTT.